Below, one T cell receptor (beta chain) is given with its context. Original methodology: Reference gene primer amplification gave estimated nucleated cell counts. Sequencing was performed with immunoSEQ multiplex PCR; in TCRdb, only in-frame clones are kept and a portion is missing. V and J calls and clone size are those listed in that table; D and trimming were worked out from the DNA. This table has approximately 270,000 clones, approximately 86% appearing once. This specimen comes from a study of blood T cell repertoires in COVID-19. Study in general: COVID-19 samples collected from the United States, Italy and Spain covered acute and convalescent phases. PBMCs, B-cell-depleted T cells, or T cells were the source of the cDNA or gDNA that made up the material.

The CDR3 length is 17 residues. CDR1 MNHEY and CDR2 SMNVEV come from the germline V gene (reference sequence). V shed 3 bases, J shed 2 bases, and the junction held 10 bases outside the gene matches. The chain has TRBV27 and TRBJ1-2; 9 bases fit TRBD1. The clonotype comes from a man aged 35 to 55 with active or convalescent COVID-19. Sequenced input: peripheral blood. CDR3 loop: CASSLSTGTGLNYGYTF. The CDR3 DNA reads TGTGCCAGCAGTTTGTCAACCGGGACAGGGTTAAACTATGGCTACACCTTC.